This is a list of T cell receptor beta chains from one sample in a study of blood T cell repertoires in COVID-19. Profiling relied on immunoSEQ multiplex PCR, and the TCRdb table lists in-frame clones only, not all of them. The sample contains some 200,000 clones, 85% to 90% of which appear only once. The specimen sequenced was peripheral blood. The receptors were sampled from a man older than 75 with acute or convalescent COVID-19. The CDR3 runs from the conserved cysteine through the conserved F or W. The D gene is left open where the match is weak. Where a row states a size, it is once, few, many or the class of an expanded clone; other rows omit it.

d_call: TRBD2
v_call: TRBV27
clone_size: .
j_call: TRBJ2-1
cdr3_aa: CASSPLGLAGNPSYNEQFF
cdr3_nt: TGTGCCAGCAGCCCCCTCGGACTAGCGGGTAATCCCTCCTACAATGAGCAGTTCTTC

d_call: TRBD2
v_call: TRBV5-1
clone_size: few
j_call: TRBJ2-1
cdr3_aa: CASSSTSGRRNEQFF
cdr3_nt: TGCGCCAGCAGTTCGACTAGCGGGAGGCGCAATGAGCAGTTCTTC

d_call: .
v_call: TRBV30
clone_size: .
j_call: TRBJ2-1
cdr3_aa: CAWSVTSNEQFF
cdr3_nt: TGTGCCTGGAGCGTGACTAGCAATGAGCAGTTCTTC

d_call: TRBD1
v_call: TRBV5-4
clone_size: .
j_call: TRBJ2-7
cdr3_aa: CASSLHGTASYEQYF
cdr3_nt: TGTGCCAGCAGCTTACACGGGACAGCCTCCTACGAGCAGTACTTC

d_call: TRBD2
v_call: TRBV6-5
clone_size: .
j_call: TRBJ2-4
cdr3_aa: CASSYLAGLAKNIQYF
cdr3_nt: TGTGCCAGCAGTTATCTAGCGGGACTAGCCAAAAACATTCAGTACTTC

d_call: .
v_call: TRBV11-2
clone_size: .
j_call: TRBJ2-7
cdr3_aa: CASSFRRGGASYEQYF
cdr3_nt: TGTGCCAGCAGCTTCCGCCGTGGGGGCGCTTCCTACGAGCAGTACTTC

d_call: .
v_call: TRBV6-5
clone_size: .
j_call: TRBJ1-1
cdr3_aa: CASSYDRRLNTEAFF
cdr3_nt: TGTGCCAGCAGTTATGACAGGCGGTTGAACACTGAAGCTTTCTTT

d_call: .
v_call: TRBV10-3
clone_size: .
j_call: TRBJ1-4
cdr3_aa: CAISESVVNEKLFF
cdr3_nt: TGTGCCATCAGTGAATCGGTTGTCAATGAAAAACTGTTTTTT

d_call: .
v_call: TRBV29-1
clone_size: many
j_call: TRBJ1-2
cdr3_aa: CSARRTYGYTF
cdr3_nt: TGCAGCGCCAGGCGTACCTATGGCTACACCTTC

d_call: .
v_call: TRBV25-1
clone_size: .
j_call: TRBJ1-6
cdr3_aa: CASSSPGLGSYNSPLHF
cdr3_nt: TGTGCCAGCAGTAGTCCGGGACTGGGCTCCTATAATTCACCCCTCCACTTT

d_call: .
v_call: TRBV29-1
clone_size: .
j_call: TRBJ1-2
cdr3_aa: CSVEKSLGAPGYTF
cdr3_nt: TGCAGCGTTGAAAAGTCTCTGGGGGCGCCTGGCTACACCTTC

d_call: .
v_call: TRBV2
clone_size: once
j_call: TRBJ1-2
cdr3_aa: CASSEGGGKNYGYTF
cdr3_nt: TGTGCCAGCAGTGAAGGGGGCGGAAAAAACTATGGCTACACCTTC

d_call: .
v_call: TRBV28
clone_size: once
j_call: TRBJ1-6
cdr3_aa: CASSFVRGYNSPLHF
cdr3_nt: TGTGCCAGCAGTTTTGTGCGGGGGTATAATTCACCCCTCCACTTT

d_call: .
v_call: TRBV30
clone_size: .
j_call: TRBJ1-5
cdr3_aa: CAWGWDNNQPQHF
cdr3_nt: TGTGCCTGGGGATGGGACAACAATCAGCCCCAGCATTTT

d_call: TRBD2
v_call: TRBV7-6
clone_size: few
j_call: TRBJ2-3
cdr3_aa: CASSLVTSGRRTDTQYF
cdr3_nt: TGTGCCAGCAGCTTAGTGACTAGCGGGAGGAGGACAGATACGCAGTATTTT

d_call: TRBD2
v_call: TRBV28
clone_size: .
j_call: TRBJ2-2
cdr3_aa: CASNVLVASGFSRSPGELFF
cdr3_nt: TGTGCCAGTAACGTGCTAGTCGCTAGCGGGTTCTCTCGTTCCCCCGGGGAGCTGTTTTTT

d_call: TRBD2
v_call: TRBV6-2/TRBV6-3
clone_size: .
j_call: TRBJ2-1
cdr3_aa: CASSYGGTSGYNEQFF
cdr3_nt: TGTGCCAGCAGTTACGGGGGGACTAGCGGGTACAATGAGCAGTTCTTC

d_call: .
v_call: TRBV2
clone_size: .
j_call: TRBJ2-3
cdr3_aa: CASSSYRGLDTQYF
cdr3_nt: TGTGCCAGCAGTTCCTACCGGGGGTTAGATACGCAGTATTTT

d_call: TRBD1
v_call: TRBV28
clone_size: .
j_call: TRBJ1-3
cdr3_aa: CASTHQGAATVVGNTIYF
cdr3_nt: TGTGCCAGCACCCACCAGGGGGCAGCTACCGTTGTTGGAAACACCATATATTTT

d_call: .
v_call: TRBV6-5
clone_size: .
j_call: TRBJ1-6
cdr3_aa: CASSYTGINSPLHF
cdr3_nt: TGTGCCAGCAGTTACACAGGGATTAATTCACCCCTCCACTTT

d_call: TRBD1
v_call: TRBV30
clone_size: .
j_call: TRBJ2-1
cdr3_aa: CAWDTEGQGSYNEQFF
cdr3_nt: TGTGCCTGGGATACGGAGGGACAGGGCTCCTACAATGAGCAGTTCTTC

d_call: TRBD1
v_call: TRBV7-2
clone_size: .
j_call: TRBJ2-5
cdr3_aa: CASSTGQGGGQETQYF
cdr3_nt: TGTGCCAGCAGCACGGGACAGGGGGGCGGCCAAGAGACCCAGTACTTC

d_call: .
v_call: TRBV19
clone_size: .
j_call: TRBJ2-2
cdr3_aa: CASSIGSVNTGELFF
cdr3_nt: TGTGCCAGTAGTATAGGTAGCGTGAACACCGGGGAGCTGTTTTTT

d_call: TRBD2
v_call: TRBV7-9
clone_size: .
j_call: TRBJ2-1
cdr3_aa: CASSFTPGTSVIHEQFF
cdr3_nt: TGTGCCAGCAGCTTCACGCCCGGGACTAGCGTCATACATGAGCAGTTCTTC

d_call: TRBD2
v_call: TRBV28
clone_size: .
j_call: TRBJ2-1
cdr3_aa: CASSSLAGAYNEQFF
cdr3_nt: TGTGCCAGCAGTTCCCTAGCGGGAGCGTACAATGAGCAGTTCTTC

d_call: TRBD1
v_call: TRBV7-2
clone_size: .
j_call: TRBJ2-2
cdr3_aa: CASSLVPQGAGGELFF
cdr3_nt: TGTGCCAGCAGCTTAGTTCCCCAGGGGGCTGGCGGGGAGCTGTTTTTT

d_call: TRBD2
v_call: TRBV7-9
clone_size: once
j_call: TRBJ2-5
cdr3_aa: CASSRLAGEGETQYF
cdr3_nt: TGTGCCAGCAGCCGCTTAGCGGGAGAAGGCGAGACCCAGTACTTC

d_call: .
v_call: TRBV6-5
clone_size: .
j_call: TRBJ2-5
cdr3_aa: CASRGAGETQYF
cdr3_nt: TGTGCCAGCAGAGGCGCAGGGGAGACCCAGTACTTC

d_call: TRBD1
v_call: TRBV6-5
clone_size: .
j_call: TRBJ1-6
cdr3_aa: CASRGTGINSPLHF
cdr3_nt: TGTGCCAGCAGAGGGACAGGGATAAATTCACCCCTCCACTTT

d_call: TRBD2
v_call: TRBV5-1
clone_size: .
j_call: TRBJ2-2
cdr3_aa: CASSLVTGTGGLAGDIGELFF
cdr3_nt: TGCGCCAGCAGCTTGGTTACCGGGACAGGGGGACTAGCGGGAGATATCGGGGAGCTGTTTTTT

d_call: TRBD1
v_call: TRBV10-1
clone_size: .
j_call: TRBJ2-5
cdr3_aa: CASSFSRGETQYF
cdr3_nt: TGCGCCAGCAGCTTCTCCAGGGGGGAGACCCAGTACTTC

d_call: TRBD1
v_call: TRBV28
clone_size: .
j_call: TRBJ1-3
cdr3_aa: CASSLTGAGNTIYF
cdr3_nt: TGTGCCAGCAGTTTGACAGGGGCTGGAAACACCATATATTTT

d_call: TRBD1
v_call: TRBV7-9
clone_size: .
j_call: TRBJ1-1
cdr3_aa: CASSPKTGATEAFF
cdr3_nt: TGTGCCAGCAGCCCCAAGACAGGGGCCACTGAAGCTTTCTTT

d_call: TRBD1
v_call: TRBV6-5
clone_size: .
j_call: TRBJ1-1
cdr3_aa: CASSPRGTGNTEAFF
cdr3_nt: TGTGCCAGCAGTCCAAGGGGGACAGGGAACACTGAAGCTTTCTTT

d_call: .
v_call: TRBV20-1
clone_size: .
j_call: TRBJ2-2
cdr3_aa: CSASPASTPTGELFF
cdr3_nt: TGCAGTGCTAGTCCCGCTAGTACCCCCACCGGGGAGCTGTTTTTT

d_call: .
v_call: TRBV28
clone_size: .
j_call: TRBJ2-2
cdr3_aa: CASRPGDNTGELFF
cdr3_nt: TGTGCCAGCAGGCCGGGAGATAACACCGGGGAGCTGTTTTTT

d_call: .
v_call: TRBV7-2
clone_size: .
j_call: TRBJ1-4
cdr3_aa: CASSLDPGLWEKLFF
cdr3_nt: TGTGCCAGCAGCTTAGATCCAGGGCTGTGGGAAAAACTGTTTTTT

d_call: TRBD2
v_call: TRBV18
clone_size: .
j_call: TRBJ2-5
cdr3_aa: CASSLGRARETQYF
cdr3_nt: TGTGCCAGCTCACTGGGGAGGGCCCGGGAGACCCAGTACTTC

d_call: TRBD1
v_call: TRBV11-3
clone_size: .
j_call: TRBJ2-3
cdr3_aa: CASSLEGTVYTDTQYF
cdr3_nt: TGTGCCAGCAGCTTAGAAGGGACAGTATACACAGATACGCAGTATTTT

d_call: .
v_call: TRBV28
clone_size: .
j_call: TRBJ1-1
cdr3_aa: CASSLSGQRAFF
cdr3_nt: TGTGCCAGCAGTTTATCCGGACAGCGCGCTTTCTTT

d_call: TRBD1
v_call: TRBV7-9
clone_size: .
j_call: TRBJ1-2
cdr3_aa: CASSLAEGAHGYTF
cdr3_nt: TGTGCCAGCAGCCTAGCCGAGGGGGCGCATGGCTACACCTTC

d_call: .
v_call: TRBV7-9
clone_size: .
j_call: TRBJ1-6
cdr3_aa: CASSFGSGNSPLHF
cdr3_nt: TGTGCCAGCAGCTTTGGAAGCGGTAATTCACCCCTCCACTTT

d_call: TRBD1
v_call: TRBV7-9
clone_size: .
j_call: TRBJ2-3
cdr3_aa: CASSLGDRADTQYF
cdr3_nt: TGTGCCAGCAGCTTAGGGGACAGGGCAGATACGCAGTATTTT

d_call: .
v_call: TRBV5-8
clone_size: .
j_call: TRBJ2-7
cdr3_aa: CASSPTSFNEQYF
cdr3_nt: TGTGCCAGCAGCCCAACTAGTTTCAACGAGCAGTACTTC

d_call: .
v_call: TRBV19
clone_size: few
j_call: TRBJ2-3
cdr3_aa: CASSIGGSWGTDTQYF
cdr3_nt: TGTGCCAGTAGTATCGGTGGTAGCTGGGGCACAGATACGCAGTATTTT

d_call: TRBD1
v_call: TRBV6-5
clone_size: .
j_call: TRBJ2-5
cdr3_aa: CASTEQGAWETQYF
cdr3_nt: TGTGCCAGCACCGAACAGGGGGCGTGGGAGACCCAGTACTTC